What follows are 21 T cell receptor beta chains derived from one specimen sequenced in a study of cytomegalovirus exposure and HLA in healthy donors (dated by TCRdb to about 2017). The library was prepared using the immunoSEQ multiplex PCR assay. A mixture of 60 forward primers for TCR Vbeta segments and 13 reverse primers for TCR Jbeta segments was used in the multiplex PCR. Held by TCRdb, this immuneACCESS table contains in-frame sequences only and omits some clones. Under half of the omission traces to an unresolved V gene where checked; the cause of the rest is unknown. The sample yields 150,000 to 200,000 clones; roughly 80% were counted once. Around 7% of the sample belongs to the ten largest clones. The sample was PBMCs. The origin of the receptors is a man aged 30 to 39 in good health and CMV-seropositive.

V is TRBV15 and J is TRBJ2-7; 8 nucleotides align to TRBD1. The CDR3 consists of 18 residues. CDR1 is LNHNV and CDR2 is YYDKDF in the germline V gene (reference sequence). The J segment lost 6 bases and the V segment lost 6 bases, leaving 22 bases of the junction unmatched. The CDR3 coding sequence is TGTGCCACCAGTAGTGGACAGGGTCGGCGGGAAAGGGGGGCCGAGCAGTACTTC. This gives the protein CATSSGQGRRERGAEQYF.

The chain links TRBV7-2 to TRBJ1-2; D gene ambiguous. Trimming pared 2 bases from V and 8 bases from J, leaving 9 bases between. CDR1 and CDR2 (germline): SGHTA, FQGNSA. The length of the CDR3 is 12 residues. The CDR3 is CASSLWPQGYTF. CDR3 nucleotide sequence: TGTGCCAGCAGCTTATGGCCGCAAGGCTACACCTTC.

The rearrangement uses TRBV9 and TRBJ2-7; D is uncertain. The CDR3 spans 13 residues. V was trimmed by 4 bases and J by 7 bases, leaving 15 bases between them. Looked up from germline, CDR1 is SGDLS and CDR2 is YYNGEE. CDR3 nucleotides: TGTGCCAGCAGCCCCCCGCGGCCTGGGGAGCAGTACTTC. It is translated as CASSPPRPGEQYF.

The chain links TRBV4-2 to TRBJ2-4; TRBD2 agrees at 9 bases. The V segment lost 4 bases and the J segment 2 bases; nucleotides outside the gene matches: 12. The CDR3 consists of 18 residues. In germline, CDR1 is LGHNA, CDR2 YNFKEQ. This chain's CDR3 is CASSPKTAGGPTKNIQYF. The CDR3 DNA reads TGTGCCAGCAGCCCTAAGACGGCGGGGGGGCCGACCAAAAACATTCAGTACTTC.

This clone was observed a single time. The chain uses TRBV5-1 and TRBJ1-2; the match to TRBD1 covers 8 bases. The germline V gene encodes CDR1 SGHRS and CDR2 YFSETQ. V shed 0 bases, J shed 4 bases, and the junction held 2 bases outside the gene matches. The CDR3 loop spans 14 amino acids. The CDR3 DNA follows: TGCGCCAGCAGCTTGGCAGGGGGCGGCTATGGCTACACCTTC. It is translated as CASSLAGGGYGYTF.

The V gene is TRBV4-2, the J gene TRBJ1-6, with TRBD1 identical over 7 bases. CDR1 and CDR2 from the germline V gene are LGHNA and YNFKEQ. CDR3 length equals 15 residues. V shed 0 bases, J shed 9 bases, and the junction held 5 bases outside the gene matches. The CDR3 here is CASSQDRGGSSPLHF. The CDR3, as DNA: TGTGCCAGCAGCCAAGATAGAGGGGGCAGTTCACCCCTCCACTTT.

This clone was picked up one time. J is TRBJ1-5 and V is TRBV6-1; D might be TRBD1 (5 bases). CDR1 is MNHNS and CDR2 is SASEGT in the germline V gene. Trimming shortened V by 4 bases and J by 1 base, and 11 bases separated the two germline ends. The CDR3 is 15 residues long. In DNA form, the CDR3 reads TGTGCCAGCAGTGGGGTGGGACTGAGCAATCAGCCCCAGCATTTT. Protein: CASSGVGLSNQPQHF.

With regard to this clone: An end of the junction differs from the germline gene, which may be a read error. This chain joins TRBV7-9 and TRBJ2-7; unclear D gene. The CDR3 runs to 13 residues. Germline CDR1 SEHNR, CDR2 FQNEAQ (reference sequence). The CDR3 bases are TGTTCCAGCAGCTTAATGTCCCGCTACGAGCAGTACTTC. It translates to CSSSLMSRYEQYF.

For this clone: This same CDR3 is encoded by further DNA sequences in the sample. The V and J genes are TRBV5-1 and TRBJ2-5, with 11 bases that match TRBD2. V was clipped by 0 bases and J by 1 base; unmatched bases: 2. The V gene's germline CDR1 is SGHRS and CDR2 YFSETQ. The CDR3 is made up of 16 amino acids. The CDR3 DNA reads TGCGCCAGCAGCTTGGGCCTAGCGGGGGGCCAAGAGACCCAGTACTTC. Its protein is CASSLGLAGGQETQYF. Supplemented by reference TRBV5-1 and TRBJ2-5, the full variable domain reads KAGVTQTPRYLIKTRGQQVTLSCSPISGHRSVSWYQQTPGQGLQFLFEYFSETQRNKGNFPGRFSGRQFSNSRSEMNVSTLELGDSALYLCASSLGLAGGQETQYFGPGTRLLVL.

This sequence joins TRBV7-8 and TRBJ2-5, with 7 positions matching TRBD1. Germline V gene lookup returns CDR1 SGHVS and CDR2 FQNEAQ. V lost 5 bases to trimming and J lost 0 bases; unmatched junction nucleotides: 9. The CDR3 sequence is 16 residues long. The CDR3 coding sequence is TGTGCCAGCAGCCAGGGACAGAGTCTGTACCAAGAGACCCAGTACTTC. Translation: CASSQGQSLYQETQYF.

The chain is built from TRBV28 and TRBJ2-7; D remains ambiguous. Between the trimmed V and J ends, which lost 3 bases and 6 bases, there was a span of 9 bases. This CDR3 has 12 residues. Germline-derived CDR1 and CDR2 are MDHEN and SYDVKM. CDR3 nucleotides: TGTGCCAGCAGTTTTGGGTCAGGCGAGCAGTACTTC. Amino acids: CASSFGSGEQYF.

This rearrangement joins TRBV5-5 to TRBJ2-2; D uncertain. Trimming pared 0 bases from V and 2 bases from J, leaving 14 bases between. From germline, CDR1 is SGHKS and CDR2 YYEKEE (reference sequence). CDR3 size: 17 residues. CDR3 bases: TGTGCCAGCAGCTTGGCGAACGTCGGGTATAACACCGGGGAGCTGTTTTTT. The encoded protein is CASSLANVGYNTGELFF.

CDR3 sequence reads: CASSGQGSGNTIYF. The CDR3 DNA follows: TGTGCCAGCAGCGGACAGGGGAGTGGAAACACCATATATTTT. The V call is TRBV9, the J call TRBJ1-3, with 8 bases identical to TRBD1. CDR3 length: 14 residues. V dropped 3 bases and J dropped 3; count of bases not matched to a gene: 2. CDR1 is SGDLS, CDR2 YYNGEE, per germline. The complete variable domain, with remaining parts taken from reference TRBV9 and TRBJ1-3, reads DSGVTQTPKHLITATGQRVTLRCSPRSGDLSVYWYQQSLDQGLQFLIQYYNGEERAKGNILERFSAQQFPDLHSELNLSSLELGDSALYFCASSGQGSGNTIYFGEGSWLTVV.

The chain's CDR3 is CASSRDRARQPQHF. DNA for the CDR3: TGTGCCAGCAGTAGGGACAGGGCGAGGCAGCCCCAGCATTTT. The rearrangement joins TRBV6-5 to TRBJ1-5; 9 bases fit TRBD1. CDR3 length: 14 amino acids. Looked up from germline, CDR1 is MNHEY and CDR2 is SVGAGI. V lost 5 bases and J lost 7; bases outside the gene matches: 6.

J is TRBJ2-7 and V is TRBV27; 13 nucleotides line up with TRBD2. The V gene's germline CDR1 is MNHEY and CDR2 SMNVEV (reference sequence). Trimming at V came to 2 bases and at J to 4 bases, leaving 5 bases not matched to a gene. This CDR3 is 16 amino acids long. In DNA form, the CDR3 reads TGTGCCAGCAGTTTAGGGACTAGCGGGGCTCGATACGAGCAGTACTTC. Protein sequence: CASSLGTSGARYEQYF.

This sequence joins TRBV27 and TRBJ2-7, with a possible D match to TRBD1 (7 bases). V was clipped by 5 bases and J by 5 bases, with 13 bases between them. Germline values: CDR1 MNHEY, CDR2 SMNVEV (reference sequence). CDR3 length: 13 amino acids. CDR3 nucleotide sequence: TGTGCCAGCAGTCCCCAGGGGGGCGACGAGCAGTACTTC. Its translation is CASSPQGGDEQYF.

The V and J genes are TRBV27 and TRBJ1-2; 7 bases match TRBD1. Losses at the gene ends were 1 base for V and 4 bases for J; bases not matched to a gene: 9. The germline CDR1 and CDR2 sequences are MNHEY and SMNVEV (reference sequence). CDR3 length: 16 residues. CDR3 residues: CASSLYGQASIYGYTF. The CDR3, as DNA: TGTGCCAGCAGTTTATATGGACAGGCCTCGATCTATGGCTACACCTTC.

The chain links TRBV18 to TRBJ2-2; D gene ambiguous. Germline V lookup: CDR1 KGHSH, CDR2 LQKENI. The CDR3 totals 16 residues. Between the trimmed V and J ends, which lost 3 bases and 3 bases, there was a span of 14 bases. This chain's CDR3 is CASSPQAGLYTGELFF. Written as DNA, the CDR3 is TGTGCCAGCTCACCTCAGGCCGGTCTCTACACCGGGGAGCTGTTTTTT.

The chain carries TRBV5-1 and TRBJ1-1; D is ambiguous. This CDR3 region has 11 residues. Per germline, CDR1 SGHRS and CDR2 YFSETQ. The V end was cut by 0 bases, the J end by 6 bases, with 3 bases between. This chain's CDR3 is CASSLGAEAFF. The CDR3 DNA follows: TGCGCCAGCAGCTTGGGAGCTGAAGCTTTCTTT.

This clone occurred a few times. The V gene is TRBV11-3, the J gene TRBJ2-2, with 9 bases that match TRBD1. Germline loops: CDR1 SGHNT, CDR2 YENEEA. There are 16 residues in the CDR3. The junction had 9 bases not matched to a gene; V was cut back by 5 bases and J by 5 bases. CDR3 DNA sequence: TGTGCCAGCAGCCAATCAACAGGGGGCGGGACCGGGGAGCTGTTTTTT. This gives the protein CASSQSTGGGTGELFF.

The chain links TRBV28 to TRBJ1-1, with 7 nucleotides matching TRBD1. V lost 5 bases, J lost 6 bases, and 3 bases stayed unmatched. This CDR3 is built from 12 residues. Germline CDR1 and CDR2: MDHEN and SYDVKM. Here the CDR3 reads CASSLGTAEAFF. CDR3 bases: TGTGCCAGCAGTCTGGGGACAGCTGAAGCTTTCTTT.